The entry below gives a single T cell receptor (beta chain) sequence along with its context. Both 60 Vbeta primers and 13 Jbeta primers went into the PCR. The data were produced by immunoSEQ multiplex PCR, yet TCRdb's version contains in-frame clones alone and is incomplete. The table shows 160,000 or so clones, with about 72% occurring only once. This record belongs to a study of cytomegalovirus exposure and HLA in healthy donors. Unmatched junction bases numbered 7, after V lost 1 base and J lost 4 bases. CDR1 SGHAT and CDR2 FQNNGV come from the germline V gene. CDR3 length: 16 residues. The genes are TRBV11-2 and TRBJ2-7; TRBD1 agrees at 10 bases. Specimen: PBMCs. The sequence was collected from a man younger than 45 in good health and CMV-seropositive. The CDR3 is CASSLGATGGWYEQYF. For the CDR3, the DNA is TGTGCCAGCAGCTTAGGGGCGACAGGGGGCTGGTACGAGCAGTACTTC.